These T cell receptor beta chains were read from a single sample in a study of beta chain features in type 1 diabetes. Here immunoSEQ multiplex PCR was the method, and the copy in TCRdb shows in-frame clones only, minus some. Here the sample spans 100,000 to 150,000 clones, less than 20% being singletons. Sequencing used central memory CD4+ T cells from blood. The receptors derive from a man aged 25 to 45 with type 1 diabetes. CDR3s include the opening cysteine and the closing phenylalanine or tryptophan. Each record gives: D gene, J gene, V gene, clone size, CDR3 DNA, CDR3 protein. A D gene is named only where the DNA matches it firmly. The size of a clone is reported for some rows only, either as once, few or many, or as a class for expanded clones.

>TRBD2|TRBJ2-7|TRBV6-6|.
TGTGCCAGCAGTTACTTGGGACTAGCTTACTACGAGCAGTACTTC
CASSYLGLAYYEQYF
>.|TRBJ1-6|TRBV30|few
TGTGCCTGGAGTGTAGGGTTCCCTCGGGATTCACCCCTCCACTTT
CAWSVGFPRDSPLHF
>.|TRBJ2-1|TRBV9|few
TGTGCCAGCAGCCCAGAGGAGCGCCCCTACAATGAGCAGTTCTTC
CASSPEERPYNEQFF
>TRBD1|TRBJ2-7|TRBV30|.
TGTGCCTGGAGTGTAGCGGGACAGGGAGTGTACGAGCAGTACTTC
CAWSVAGQGVYEQYF
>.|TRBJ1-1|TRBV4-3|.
TGCGCCAGCAGCCAAGAACGCGGGAACACTGAAGCTTTCTTT
CASSQERGNTEAFF
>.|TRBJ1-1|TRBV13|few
TGTGCCAGCAGCCTAACAGGGAACACTGAAGCTTTCTTT
CASSLTGNTEAFF
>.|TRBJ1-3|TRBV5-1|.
TGCGCCAGCAGCCCCACGACCTCTGGAAACACCATATATTTT
CASSPTTSGNTIYF
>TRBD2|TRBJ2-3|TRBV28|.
TGTGCCAGCAGTACCGGGGGGGCCGTTTCAGATACGCAGTATTTT
CASSTGGAVSDTQYF
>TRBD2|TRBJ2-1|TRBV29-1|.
TGCAGCACCGGGGGGGCCAACTACAATGAGCAGTTCTTC
CSTGGANYNEQFF
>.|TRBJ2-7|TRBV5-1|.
TGCGCCAGCGGAACCGCGGGGAGCTCCTACGAGCAGTACTTC
CASGTAGSSYEQYF
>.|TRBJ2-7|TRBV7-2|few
TGTGCCAGCAGCTTTACCCGAGGCGGACCCTACGAGCAGTACTTC
CASSFTRGGPYEQYF
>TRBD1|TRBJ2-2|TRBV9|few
TGTGCCAGCAGCGTCGGACAGGGCCTCGGGGAGCTGTTTTTT
CASSVGQGLGELFF
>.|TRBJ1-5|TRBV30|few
TGTGCCTTGAGTAGCGGGGGACGAGGCTGTAGCAATCAGCCCCAGCATTTT
CALSSGGRGCSNQPQHF
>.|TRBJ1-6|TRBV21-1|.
TGTGCCAGCTCGACGGGGGGCGCCTTGGATAATTCACCCCTCCACTTT
CASSTGGALDNSPLHF
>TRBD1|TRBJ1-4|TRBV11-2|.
TGTGCCAGCAGCGCCCGACAGGGTGGTAATGAAAAACTGTTTTTT
CASSARQGGNEKLFF
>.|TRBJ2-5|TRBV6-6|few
TGTGCCAGCAGGACGGGTTCCCAAGAGACCCAGTACTTC
CASRTGSQETQYF
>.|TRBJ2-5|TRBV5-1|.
TGCGCCAGCAGCCTCGGGGCAGTCCAAGAGACCCAGTACTTC
CASSLGAVQETQYF
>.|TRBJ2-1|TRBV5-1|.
TGCGCCAGCATTTCGGCGAATTACAATGAGCAGTTCTTC
CASISANYNEQFF
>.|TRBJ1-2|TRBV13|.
TGTGCCAGCAGTACTAGGCGGCAGGCTCGGGGGAACTATGGCTACACCTTC
CASSTRRQARGNYGYTF
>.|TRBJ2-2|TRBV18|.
TGTGCCAGCACGTTTAGGTCGGGCGCCGGGGAGCTGTTTTTT
CASTFRSGAGELFF
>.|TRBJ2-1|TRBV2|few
TGTGCCAGCAAGCTAGACTCCTACAATGAGCAGTTCTTC
CASKLDSYNEQFF
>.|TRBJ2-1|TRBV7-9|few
TGTGCCAGCAGCGACGACTCAACCGCTCACAATGAGCAGTTCTTC
CASSDDSTAHNEQFF
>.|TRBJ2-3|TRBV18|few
TGTGCCAGCTCACCACGTTGGGGGGCGACAGATACGCAGTATTTT
CASSPRWGATDTQYF
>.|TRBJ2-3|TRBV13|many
TGTGCCAGCAGCCCCCGCCCGGGGGATACGCAGTATTTT
CASSPRPGDTQYF
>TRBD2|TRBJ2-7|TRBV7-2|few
TGTGCCAGCAGCTTGTCAGGACTAGCGGGGCGTCTATACGAGCAGTACTTC
CASSLSGLAGRLYEQYF
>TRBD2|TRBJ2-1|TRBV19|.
TGTGCCACCTCAGCCGGGCTAGCGGGGCAAAATGAGCAGTTCTTC
CATSAGLAGQNEQFF
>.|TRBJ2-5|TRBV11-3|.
TGTGCCAGCAGCTTAGTTGTCCAAGAGACCCAGTACTTC
CASSLVVQETQYF
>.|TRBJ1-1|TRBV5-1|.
TGCGCCAGCAGCTTGCCGTCAGTTGAAGCTTTCTTT
CASSLPSVEAFF
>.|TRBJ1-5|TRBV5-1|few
TGCGCCAGCAGCTTGGGGGTAAGCAATCAGCCCCAGCATTTT
CASSLGVSNQPQHF
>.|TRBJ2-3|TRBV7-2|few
TGTGCCAGCAAACAGGGTGGCACAGATACGCAGTATTTT
CASKQGGTDTQYF
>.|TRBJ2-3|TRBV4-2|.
TGTGCCAGCAGCCTTGGGGGTTTGACAGATACGCAGTATTTT
CASSLGGLTDTQYF
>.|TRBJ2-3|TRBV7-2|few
TGTGCCAGCAGCCCCGAGACACGGACAGTTGGGTATTTT
CASSPETRTVGYF
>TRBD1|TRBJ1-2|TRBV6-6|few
TGTGCCAGCAGTCCACCCGAGACAGGGGGCCGGGGCTACACCTTC
CASSPPETGGRGYTF
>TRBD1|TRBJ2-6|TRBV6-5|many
TGTGCCAGCAGTGGACAGGGGGTTGGGGCCAACGTCCTGACTTTC
CASSGQGVGANVLTF
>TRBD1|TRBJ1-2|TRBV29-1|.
TGCAGCGCGCACAGGGGAGGTGGTAGGGACTACACCTTC
CSAHRGGGRDYTF
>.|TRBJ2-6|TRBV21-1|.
TGTGCCAGCGCTTGGGACAGGGCGAGCTCTGGGGCCAACGTCCTGACTTTC
CASAWDRASSGANVLTF
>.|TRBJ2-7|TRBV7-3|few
TGTGCCAGCAGCTTAGAGACGGTGTCCCGGGAGCAGTACTTC
CASSLETVSREQYF
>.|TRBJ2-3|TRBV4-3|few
TGCGCCAGCAGCCAAGTTGGGGGATGGGACACAGATACGCAGTATTTT
CASSQVGGWDTDTQYF
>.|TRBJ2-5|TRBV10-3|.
TGTGCCATCAGTGAGTCGAGGGAGACCCAGTACTTC
CAISESRETQYF
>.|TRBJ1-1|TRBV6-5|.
TGTGCCAGCAGTCTCCTTGGGAAGGGCACTGAAGCTTTCTTT
CASSLLGKGTEAFF
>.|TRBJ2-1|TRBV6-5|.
TGTGCCAGCGCCAAGCAATGGGTAAGATTCGATGAGCAGTTCTTC
CASAKQWVRFDEQFF
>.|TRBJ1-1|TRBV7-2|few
TGTGCCAGCAGCTTAGGTACGGTGAACACTGAAGCTTTCTTT
CASSLGTVNTEAFF
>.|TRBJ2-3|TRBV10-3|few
TGTGCCGCAACCGGGGGCCTTGGGGAAACAGATACGCAGTATTTT
CAATGGLGETDTQYF
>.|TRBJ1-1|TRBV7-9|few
TGTGCCAGCAGCTTAGCGCGAGCGAACACTGAAGCTTTCTTT
CASSLARANTEAFF
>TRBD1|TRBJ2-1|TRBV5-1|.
TGCGCCAGCAGCTACCGGGACAGGGATTACAATGAGCAGTTCTTC
CASSYRDRDYNEQFF
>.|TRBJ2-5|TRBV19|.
TGTGCCAGTAGTATAGATCGTCAGGGGAGAGAGACCCAGTACTTC
CASSIDRQGRETQYF
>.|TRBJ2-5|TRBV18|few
TGTGCCAGCTGGTACCAAGAGACCCAGTACTTC
CASWYQETQYF
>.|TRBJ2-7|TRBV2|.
TGTGCCAGCAGTGTTGATCGGGAGCAGTACTTC
CASSVDREQYF
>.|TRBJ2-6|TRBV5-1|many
TGCGCCAGCAGCATAGTAGGTAGCTCTGGGGCCAACGTCCTGACTTTC
CASSIVGSSGANVLTF
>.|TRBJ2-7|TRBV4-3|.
TGCGCCAGCAGCCAAGATAGCCGGCAGGTCTACGAGCAGTACTTC
CASSQDSRQVYEQYF
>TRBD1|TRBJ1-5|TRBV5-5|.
TGTGCCAGCAGCTTACAGGGGGCCGAGAAGCCCCAGCATTTT
CASSLQGAEKPQHF
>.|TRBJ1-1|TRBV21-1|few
TGTGCCAGCAGCAGTCTCCGGTTCTCGGGCGGCACTGAAGCTTTCTTT
CASSSLRFSGGTEAFF
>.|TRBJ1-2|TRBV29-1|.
TGCAGCGTTGAAGATTTGGCAGAGGCGCGCTATGGCTACACCTTC
CSVEDLAEARYGYTF
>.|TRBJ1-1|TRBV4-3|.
TGCGCCAGCAGCCAAGTAATCAGGGGAAGATGGAAAGGGATCGGTTCAGCTTTCTTT
CASSQVIRGRWKGIGSAFF
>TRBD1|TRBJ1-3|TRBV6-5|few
TGTGCCAGCAGTTCACAGGGGACCTCTGGAAACACCATATATTTT
CASSSQGTSGNTIYF
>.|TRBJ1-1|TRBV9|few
TGTGCCAGCAGCGTAGGTATGGGGATAGGGTCAATTCCTGAAGCTTTCTTT
CASSVGMGIGSIPEAFF